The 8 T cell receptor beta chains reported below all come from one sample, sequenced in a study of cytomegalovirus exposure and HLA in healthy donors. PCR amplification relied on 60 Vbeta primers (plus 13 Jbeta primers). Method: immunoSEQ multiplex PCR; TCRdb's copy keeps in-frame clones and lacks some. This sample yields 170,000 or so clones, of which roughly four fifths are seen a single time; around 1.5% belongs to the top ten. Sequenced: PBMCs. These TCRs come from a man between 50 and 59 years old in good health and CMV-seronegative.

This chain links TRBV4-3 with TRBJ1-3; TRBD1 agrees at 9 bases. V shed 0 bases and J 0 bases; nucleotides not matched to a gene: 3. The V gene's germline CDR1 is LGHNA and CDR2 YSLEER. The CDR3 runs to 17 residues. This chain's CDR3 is CASSQEGTGSSGNTIYF. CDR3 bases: TGCGCCAGCAGCCAAGAGGGGACAGGGTCCTCTGGAAACACCATATATTTT.

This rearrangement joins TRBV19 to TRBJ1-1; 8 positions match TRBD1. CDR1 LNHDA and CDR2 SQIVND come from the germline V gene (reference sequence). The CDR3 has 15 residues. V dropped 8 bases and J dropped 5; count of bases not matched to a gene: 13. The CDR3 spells CASQRQGRELTEAFF. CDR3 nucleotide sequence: TGTGCCAGTCAACGACAGGGGAGGGAGTTGACTGAAGCTTTCTTT.

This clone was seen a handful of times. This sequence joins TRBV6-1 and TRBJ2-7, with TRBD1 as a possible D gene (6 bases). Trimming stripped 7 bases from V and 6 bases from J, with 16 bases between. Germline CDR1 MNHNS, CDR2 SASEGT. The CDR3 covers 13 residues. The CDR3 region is CASTQGPAGEQYF. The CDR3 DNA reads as TGTGCCAGCACACAGGGACCCGCTGGCGAGCAGTACTTC.

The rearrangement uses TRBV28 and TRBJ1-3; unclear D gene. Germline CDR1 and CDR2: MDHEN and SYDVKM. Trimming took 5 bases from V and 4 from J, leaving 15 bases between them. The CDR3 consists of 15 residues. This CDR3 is CASSLPRSAGNTIYF. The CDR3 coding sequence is TGTGCCAGCAGTCTACCCAGGTCGGCGGGAAACACCATATATTTT.

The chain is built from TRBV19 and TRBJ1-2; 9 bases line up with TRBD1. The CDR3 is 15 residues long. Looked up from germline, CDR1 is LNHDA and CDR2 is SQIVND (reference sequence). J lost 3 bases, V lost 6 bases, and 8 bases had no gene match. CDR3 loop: CASSLNRGQDYGYTF. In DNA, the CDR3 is TGTGCCAGTAGCTTAAACAGGGGGCAGGACTATGGCTACACCTTC. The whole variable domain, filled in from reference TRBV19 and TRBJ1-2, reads DGGITQSPKYLFRKEGQNVTLSCEQNLNHDAMYWYRQDPGQGLRLIYYSQIVNDFQKGDIAEGYSVSREKKESFPLTVTSAQKNPTAFYLCASSLNRGQDYGYTFGSGTRLTVV.

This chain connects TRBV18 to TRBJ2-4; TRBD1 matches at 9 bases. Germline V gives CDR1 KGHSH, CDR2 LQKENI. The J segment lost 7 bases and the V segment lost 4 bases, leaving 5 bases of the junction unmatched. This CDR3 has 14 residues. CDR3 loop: CASSLRQGDNIQYF. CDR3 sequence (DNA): TGTGCCAGCTCACTACGACAGGGGGATAACATTCAGTACTTC.

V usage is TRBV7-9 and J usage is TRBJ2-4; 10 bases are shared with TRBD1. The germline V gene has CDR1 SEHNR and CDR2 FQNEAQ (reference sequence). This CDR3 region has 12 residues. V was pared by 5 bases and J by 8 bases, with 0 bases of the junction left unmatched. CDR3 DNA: TGTGCCAGCAGCGGACAGGGGGACATTCAGTACTTC. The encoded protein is CASSGQGDIQYF.

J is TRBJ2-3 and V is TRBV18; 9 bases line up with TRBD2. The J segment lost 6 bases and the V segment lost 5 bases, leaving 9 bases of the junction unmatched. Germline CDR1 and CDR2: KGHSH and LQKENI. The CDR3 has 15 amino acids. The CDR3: CASSSTLAGGDTQYF. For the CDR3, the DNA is TGTGCCAGCTCATCTACACTAGCGGGTGGTGATACGCAGTATTTT.